The 19 T cell receptor beta chains listed next were all sequenced from one sample in a study of T cell responses to AZD1222 COVID-19 vaccine. The assay was immunoSEQ multiplex PCR, and TCRdb's table has in-frame clones only and misses some. The table includes 120,000 or so clones, nearly 90% detected once. The sample in question was peripheral blood, obtained on day 0 of AZD1222 vaccination. Receptors were obtained from an adult in good health.

The chain employs TRBV5-1 and TRBJ2-3; D not resolved. In germline, CDR1 is SGHRS, CDR2 YFSETQ. With 0 bases removed from V and 2 bases from J, the gap between germline ends came to 10 bases. CDR3 length: 15 residues. Written as DNA, the CDR3 is TGCGCCAGCAGCTTGGCCAGTACATACACAGATACGCAGTATTTT. It yields the protein CASSLASTYTDTQYF.

This clone occurred a few times. The chain links TRBV12-3 or TRBV12-4 to TRBJ1-6; D call uncertain. The CDR3 loop spans 12 amino acids. Trimming left V 5 bases short and J 11 bases short, with 10 bases between. The CDR3 region has the DNA TGTGCCAGCAGTCCGGACTATCCACCCCTCCACTTT. Protein: CASSPDYPPLHF.

The chain joins TRBV14 to TRBJ2-3; TRBD2 agrees at 8 bases. The CDR3 length is 18 residues. Per germline, CDR1 SGHDN and CDR2 FVKESK. Germline trimming cut 4 bases from V and 1 base from J; bases unmatched to any gene: 13. The CDR3 is CASSRGTSGSLGTDTQYF. In DNA, the CDR3 is TGTGCCAGCAGCCGGGGGACCAGCGGGAGTTTGGGCACAGATACGCAGTATTTT.

The chain uses TRBV10-3 and TRBJ1-2, with 7 bases identical to TRBD1. The length of the CDR3 is 13 residues. CDR1 ENHRY and CDR2 SYGVKD come from the germline V gene. The J segment lost 8 bases and the V segment lost 7 bases, leaving 10 bases of the junction unmatched. As DNA, the CDR3 is TGTGCCATCACCCATGGAGGGGGCGACGGCTACACCTTC. This encodes CAITHGGGDGYTF.

V usage is TRBV28 and J usage is TRBJ2-1; 8 bases align to TRBD1. V shed 6 bases and J 5 bases; nucleotides not matched to a gene: 9. CDR1 and CDR2 (germline): MDHEN, SYDVKM. The CDR3 covers 15 residues. This CDR3 reads CASSPGGTGNNEQFF. The CDR3, as DNA: TGTGCCAGCAGCCCAGGGGGGACAGGTAACAATGAGCAGTTCTTC.

This rearrangement joins TRBV6-5 to TRBJ2-1, with 9 bases fitting TRBD1. CDR1 MNHEY and CDR2 SVGAGI come from the germline V gene. V shed 7 bases, J shed 6 bases, and the junction held 10 bases outside the gene matches. The CDR3 has 15 amino acids. The CDR3 region has the DNA TGTGCCAGCATCCCAAGGACAGGGGTCGGCAATGAGCAGTTCTTC. Amino acid sequence: CASIPRTGVGNEQFF.

This chain uses TRBV27 with TRBJ2-1, with D unclear. Germline V gene sequence: CDR1 MNHEY, CDR2 SMNVEV (reference sequence). The CDR3 totals 16 residues. The V end was cut by 3 bases, the J end by 2 bases, with 14 bases between. CDR3 sequence: CASSLDPRTTYNEQFF. The DNA for the CDR3 is TGTGCCAGCAGTTTGGACCCGCGGACGACCTACAATGAGCAGTTCTTC.

This chain connects TRBV12-5 to TRBJ2-1, with TRBD1 matching 7 bases. The CDR3 totals 12 residues. Trimming took 0 bases from V and 12 from J; bases not matched to a gene: 2. In germline, CDR1 is LGHNT, CDR2 FRNRAP. The CDR3 region has the DNA TGTGCTAGTGGTTTGGTCACAGGGGTGCAGTTCTTC. Its protein product is CASGLVTGVQFF.

This rearrangement joins TRBV20-1 to TRBJ2-1; TRBD2 might be the D (7 bases). Trimming removed 3 bases from V and 7 bases from J, with 16 bases in between. Germline V gene lookup returns CDR1 DFQATT and CDR2 SNEGSKA (reference sequence). The CDR3 covers 14 residues. The chain's CDR3 is CSASQWGGQNEQFF. The DNA for the CDR3 is TGCAGTGCTAGTCAGTGGGGGGGCCAGAATGAGCAGTTCTTC.

CDR3 loop: CASRLGYGYTF. The CDR3 bases are TGTGCCAGCAGGCTGGGATATGGCTACACCTTC. The chain recombines TRBV7-9 with TRBJ1-2; D not certain. The CDR3 runs to 11 residues. Trimming left V 6 bases short and J 5 bases short, with 7 bases between. Germline V CDR1 and CDR2: SEHNR, FQNEAQ (reference sequence).

This chain links TRBV19 with TRBJ2-2; 9 nucleotides agree with TRBD1. Unmatched junction bases numbered 11, after V lost 6 bases and J lost 6 bases. Germline lookup yields CDR1 LNHDA and CDR2 SQIVND (reference sequence). The CDR3 contains 16 residues. CDR3 nucleotide sequence: TGTGCCAGTAGAAATCCGGGACAGGGTAACTCCGGGGAGCTGTTTTTT. Protein sequence: CASRNPGQGNSGELFF.

V and J are TRBV19 and TRBJ2-3; 8 nucleotides line up with TRBD2. The CDR3 totals 15 residues. Per germline, CDR1 LNHDA and CDR2 SQIVND (reference sequence). Trimming took 3 bases from V and 1 from J; bases not matched to a gene: 3. DNA of the CDR3: TGTGCCAGTAGTATGCTTAGCGGGGGCACAGATACGCAGTATTTT. Its translation is CASSMLSGGTDTQYF.

The chain employs TRBV19 and TRBJ2-5; 11 bases are shared with TRBD2. V gave up 1 base and J gave up 1 base; unmatched junction bases: 5. CDR1 is LNHDA, CDR2 SQIVND, per germline (reference sequence). This CDR3 contains 17 residues. CDR3 nucleotides: TGTGCCAGTAGTATAGGCTCTACTAGCGGGGGCCAAGAGACCCAGTACTTC. Amino acid sequence: CASSIGSTSGGQETQYF.

The chain combines TRBV30 with TRBJ1-1; D ambiguous. The CDR3 has 12 residues. V was clipped by 3 bases and J by 0 bases, with 5 bases between them. The V gene's germline CDR1 is GTSNPN and CDR2 SVGIG (reference sequence). This CDR3 reads CAWRAMNTEAFF. Written as DNA, the CDR3 is TGTGCCTGGAGGGCCATGAACACTGAAGCTTTCTTT.

The chain combines TRBV18 with TRBJ2-1; no definite D call. V lost 1 base to trimming and J lost 6 bases, with 4 bases between them. In germline, CDR1 is KGHSH, CDR2 LQKENI. The CDR3 covers 12 residues. As DNA, the CDR3 is TGTGCCAGCTCACCACAGATCAATGAGCAGTTCTTC. It encodes CASSPQINEQFF.

The rearrangement uses TRBV3-1 (or the pseudogene TRBV3-2) and TRBJ1-1, with no clear D. This CDR3 is built from 17 residues. V lost 0 bases and J lost 4, with 18 bases in between. Germline V CDR1 and CDR2: LGHDT, YNNKEL (reference sequence). CDR3 nucleotide sequence: TGTGCCAGCAGCCAAGAGCTTTCTTACAGCGCCCGCACTGAAGCTTTCTTT. It yields the protein CASSQELSYSARTEAFF.

The CDR3 DNA follows: TGTGCCAGCAGCTTGAGCACCGGGGAGCTGTTTTTT. As protein: CASSLSTGELFF. J is TRBJ2-2 and V is TRBV11-2; D not resolved. CDR3 length equals 12 residues. In germline, CDR1 is SGHAT, CDR2 FQNNGV. V was shortened by 3 bases and J by 4 bases, with 3 bases between the two germline ends.

V usage is TRBV7-9 and J usage is TRBJ1-2; TRBD1 matches 9 bases. The CDR3 loop spans 12 amino acids. The germline V gene encodes CDR1 SEHNR and CDR2 FQNEAQ (reference sequence). V gave up 7 bases and J gave up 8 bases; unmatched junction bases: 5. This CDR3 reads CASNPTGGGYTF. The CDR3 DNA sequence: TGTGCCAGCAACCCGACAGGGGGAGGCTACACCTTC. The full variable domain, completed using reference TRBV7-9 and TRBJ1-2, is DTGVSQNPRHKITKRGQNVTFRCDPISEHNRLYWYRQTLGQGPEFLTYFQNEAQLEKSRLLSDRFSAERPKGSFSTLEIQRTEQGDSAMYLCASNPTGGGYTFGSGTRLTVV.

This CDR3 is CASSYSYGYTF. CDR3 coding DNA: TGTGCCAGCAGTTATTCCTATGGCTACACCTTC. V is TRBV6-5 and J is TRBJ1-2; D not resolved. The V and J ends lost 3 bases and 4 bases respectively, with 3 bases between them. This CDR3 has 11 residues. Germline CDR1 MNHEY, CDR2 SVGAGI.